The clone carrying this T cell receptor (beta chain) showed up just a few times. What it recognizes is unknown. These data belong to a study of identical twins. Germline V CDR1 and CDR2: SGHRS, YFSETQ. J gave up 6 bases and V 1 base, and 5 bases lay outside the gene matches. This CDR3 region has 14 residues. General study findings and limits: Cross-sectional statistical analysis was relied on for the conclusions, without the same donors being followed.

In TCRdb, the 5' RACE reads were re-called with MiXCR into one record per CDR3 protein. Of around 450,000 distinct CDR3 sequences listed, 14% are singletons. These data were also reused for a study on yellow fever vaccine responses in identical twins.

Sequencing was done on a sample of CD4+ T cells sorted from blood. This TCR derives from a woman between 18 and 29 years old in good health. The chain has TRBV5-1 and TRBJ2-3; TRBD1 matches 7 bases. The CDR3 DNA sequence: TGCGCCAGCAGCTTGACAGGGGATGGGGATACGCAGTATTTT. It yields the protein CASSLTGDGDTQYF.